This T cell receptor beta chain was observed in a study of blood T cell repertoires in COVID-19. This clone occurred a few times. Profiling relied on immunoSEQ multiplex PCR, and the TCRdb table lists in-frame clones only, not all of them. Of approximately 110,000 clones listed, about two thirds were seen once; the top ten hold around 0.9%. J gave up 5 bases and V 5 bases, and 9 bases lay outside the gene matches. The CDR3 is made up of 16 amino acids. In germline, CDR1 is SEHNR, CDR2 FQNEAQ (reference sequence). The clonotype was recovered from a human donor with acute or convalescent COVID-19. The donor label of this sample is uncertain. The sequenced sample consisted of peripheral blood. V and J are TRBV7-9 and TRBJ2-2; 9 nucleotides match TRBD1. This chain's CDR3 is CASSPRQGGETGELFF. CDR3 DNA: TGTGCCAGCAGCCCAAGACAGGGGGGAGAGACCGGGGAGCTGTTTTTT.